This T cell receptor (beta chain) is from a study of T-cell memory formation after mild COVID-19. Germline V CDR1 and CDR2: LNHDA, SQIVND (reference sequence). This CDR3 is built from 13 residues. V was cut by 5 bases and J by 5 bases, with 13 bases left in between. This clonotype has more than one count but fewer than ten. TCR alpha and TCR beta cDNA libraries with sample barcodes and UMIs came from 5'RACE using constant-segment primers. MiXCR was run by TCRdb on the 5' RACE reads, yielding one entry per CDR3 protein. In the table there are a few hundred thousand distinct CDR3 sequences, 20% to 25% of which are singletons.

The TCR sequence derives from a man in his late teens or twenties who had mild COVID-19 (a few samples of this study predate the infection). Cell type and time point are not known. This sequence joins TRBV19 and TRBJ2-7; TRBD1 is a possible D gene (6 bases). Sequenced input: PBMCs or a T cell subset sorted from them (not recorded which). The CDR3 DNA is TGTGCCAGTAGTTTGGGGGCTTTCGACGAGCAGTACTTC. This gives the protein CASSLGAFDEQYF.